This TCR beta chain was identified during a study of T-cell memory formation after mild COVID-19. General study results and limits: CM and EM subsets held most contracting CD4+ clones; EMRA held CD8+ ones. Later expanders leaned CD4+, whereas clones that contracted between day 15 and 85 were balanced CD4/CD8.

This clonotype was counted a few times. Its antigen is not identified. The CDR3 totals 15 residues. Looked up from germline, CDR1 is SQVTM and CDR2 is ANQGSEA. Trimming shortened V by 0 bases and J by 4 bases, and 15 bases separated the two germline ends. TCRdb passed the 5' RACE reads through MiXCR, listing each CDR3 protein once. The repertoire consists of about 190,000 distinct CDR3 sequences, with about 16% occurring once and the leading ten covering 2% to 3%. The sequencing input was PBMCs or a T cell subset sorted from them (not recorded which). The chain uses TRBV29-1 and TRBJ2-5, with a tentative D call TRBD2 (5 bases). The source is an adult woman who had mild COVID-19 (a few samples of this study predate the infection). Cell type and time point are not known. CDR3 nucleotide sequence: TGCAGCGTTGAAGATCTTCAGACCGCGGGAGAGACCCAGTACTTC. It encodes CSVEDLQTAGETQYF.